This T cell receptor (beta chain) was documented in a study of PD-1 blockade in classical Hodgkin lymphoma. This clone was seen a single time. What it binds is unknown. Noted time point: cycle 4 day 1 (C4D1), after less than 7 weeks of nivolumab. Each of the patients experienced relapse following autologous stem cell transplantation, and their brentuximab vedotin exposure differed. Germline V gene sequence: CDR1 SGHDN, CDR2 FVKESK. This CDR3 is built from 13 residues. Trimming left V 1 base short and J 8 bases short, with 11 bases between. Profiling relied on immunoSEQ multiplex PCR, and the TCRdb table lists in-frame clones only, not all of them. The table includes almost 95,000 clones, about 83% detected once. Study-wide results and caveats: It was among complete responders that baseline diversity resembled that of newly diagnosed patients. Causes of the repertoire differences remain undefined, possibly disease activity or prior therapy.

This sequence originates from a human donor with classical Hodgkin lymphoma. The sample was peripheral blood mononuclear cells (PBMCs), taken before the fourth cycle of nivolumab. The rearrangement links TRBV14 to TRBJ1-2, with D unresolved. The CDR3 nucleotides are TGTGCCAGCAGCCAAGGTCCCACAGCGGGCTACACCTTC. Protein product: CASSQGPTAGYTF.